The entry below gives a single TCR beta chain sequence along with its context. Its antigen is unidentified. V gave up 5 bases and J gave up 3 bases, with 4 bases separating them. The CDR3 is made up of 11 amino acids. Germline CDR1 is DFQATT and CDR2 is SNEGSKA (reference sequence). These data are taken from a study of OX40 agonist ivuxolimab in advanced cancers. General observations from the study: Relatively little clonal expansion, among the lowest observed, appeared in partial responders at 0.1-3.0 mg/kg. The mean number of expanded clones was higher in CD8+ T cells than in CD4+.

Only in-frame clones appear in the TCRdb table, and some are missing; sequencing was by immunoSEQ multiplex PCR. The sample contains some 17,000 clones, roughly 78% of which appear only once. The clonotype originates from an adult with an advanced solid tumor such as melanoma, head and neck, liver or kidney cancer. The chain links TRBV20-1 to TRBJ2-2, with D uncertain. The sequenced sample was CD4+ or CD8+ T cells sorted from blood, obtained in a trial of the OX40 agonist ivuxolimab. In nucleotides, the CDR3 is TGCAGTGCTCCCCACACCGGGGAGCTGTTTTTT. The encoded protein is CSAPHTGELFF.